This TCR beta chain was sequenced for a study of T-cell memory formation after mild COVID-19. TCRdb redid the calling of the 5' RACE reads with MiXCR, one entry per CDR3 protein. This repertoire shows about 400,000 distinct CDR3 sequences, 20% to 30% found once; its top ten account for 8.5% to 9%. CDR1 MNHNS and CDR2 SASEGT come from the germline V gene. V was clipped by 6 bases and J by 5 bases, with 13 bases between them. The CDR3 sequence is 14 residues long. V and J are TRBV6-1 and TRBJ2-2; tentatively, D is TRBD1 (6 bases). The sample comprised PBMCs or a T cell subset sorted from them (not recorded which). This TCR was recovered from an adult woman who had mild COVID-19 (a few samples of this study predate the infection). Cell type and time point are not known. The CDR3 nucleotides are TGTGCCAGCAGGCACTATGACAGGACCGGGGAGCTGTTTTTT. Its translation is CASRHYDRTGELFF.